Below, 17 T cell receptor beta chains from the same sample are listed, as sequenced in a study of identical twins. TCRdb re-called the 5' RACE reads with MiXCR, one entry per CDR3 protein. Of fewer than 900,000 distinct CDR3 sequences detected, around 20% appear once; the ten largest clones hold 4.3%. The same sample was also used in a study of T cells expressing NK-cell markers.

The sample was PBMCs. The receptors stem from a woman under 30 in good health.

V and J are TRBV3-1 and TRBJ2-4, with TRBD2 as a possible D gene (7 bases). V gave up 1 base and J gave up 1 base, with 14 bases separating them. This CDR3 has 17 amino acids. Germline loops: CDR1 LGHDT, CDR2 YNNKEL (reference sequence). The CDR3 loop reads CASSQGGGPGAKNIQYF. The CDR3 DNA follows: TGTGCCAGCAGCCAAGGCGGGGGCCCCGGGGCCAAAAACATTCAGTACTTC. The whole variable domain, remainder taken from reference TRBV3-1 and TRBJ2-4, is DTAVSQTPKYLVTQMGNDKSIKCEQNLGHDTMYWYKQDSKKFLKIMFSYNNKELIINETVPNRFSPKSPDKAHLNLHINSLELGDSAVYFCASSQGGGPGAKNIQYFGAGTRLSVL.

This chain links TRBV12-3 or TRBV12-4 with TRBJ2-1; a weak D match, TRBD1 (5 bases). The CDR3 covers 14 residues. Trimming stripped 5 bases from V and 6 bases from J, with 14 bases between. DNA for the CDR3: TGTGCCAGCAGTAAAGACAGCGCCCGCAATGAGCAGTTCTTC. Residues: CASSKDSARNEQFF.

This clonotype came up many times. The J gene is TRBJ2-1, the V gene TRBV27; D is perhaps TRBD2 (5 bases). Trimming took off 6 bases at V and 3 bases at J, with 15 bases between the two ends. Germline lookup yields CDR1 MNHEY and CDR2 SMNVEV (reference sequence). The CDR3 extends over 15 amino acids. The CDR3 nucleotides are TGTGCCAGCAGCCCATGGGCAGCGGACTACAATGAGCAGTTCTTC. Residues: CASSPWAADYNEQFF.

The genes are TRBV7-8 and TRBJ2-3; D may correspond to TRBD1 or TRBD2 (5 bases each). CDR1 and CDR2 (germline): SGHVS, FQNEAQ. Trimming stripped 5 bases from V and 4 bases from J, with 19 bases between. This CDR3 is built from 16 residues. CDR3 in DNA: TGTGCCAGCAGCCCCAGGTCGCCCCGAGGGGCAGATACGCAGTATTTT. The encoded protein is CASSPRSPRGADTQYF.

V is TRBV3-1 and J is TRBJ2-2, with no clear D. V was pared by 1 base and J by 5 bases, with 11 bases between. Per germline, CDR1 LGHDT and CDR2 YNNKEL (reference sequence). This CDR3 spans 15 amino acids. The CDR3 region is CASSQASGLTGELFF. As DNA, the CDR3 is TGTGCCAGCAGCCAAGCTTCCGGTTTGACCGGGGAGCTGTTTTTT.

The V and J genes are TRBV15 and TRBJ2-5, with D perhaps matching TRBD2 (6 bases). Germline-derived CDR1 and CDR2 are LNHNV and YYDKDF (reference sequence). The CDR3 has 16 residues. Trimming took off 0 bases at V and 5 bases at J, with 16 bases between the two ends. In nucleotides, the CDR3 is TGTGCCACCAGCAGAGATGGGAGAGCGGGTGGGGAGACCCAGTACTTC. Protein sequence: CATSRDGRAGGETQYF.

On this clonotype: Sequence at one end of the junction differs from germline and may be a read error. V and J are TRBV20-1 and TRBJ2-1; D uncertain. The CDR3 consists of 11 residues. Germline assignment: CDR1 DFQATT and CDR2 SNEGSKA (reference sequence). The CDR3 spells CSAPRYNGQFF. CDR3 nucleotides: TGCAGTGCCCCGAGATATAATGGGCAGTTCTTC.

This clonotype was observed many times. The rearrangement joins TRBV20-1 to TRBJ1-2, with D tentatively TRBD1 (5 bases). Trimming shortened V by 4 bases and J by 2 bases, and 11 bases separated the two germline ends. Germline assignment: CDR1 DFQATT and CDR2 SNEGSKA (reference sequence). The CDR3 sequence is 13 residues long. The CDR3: CSATGSGNYGYTF. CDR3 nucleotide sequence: TGCAGTGCTACCGGATCAGGGAACTATGGCTACACCTTC.

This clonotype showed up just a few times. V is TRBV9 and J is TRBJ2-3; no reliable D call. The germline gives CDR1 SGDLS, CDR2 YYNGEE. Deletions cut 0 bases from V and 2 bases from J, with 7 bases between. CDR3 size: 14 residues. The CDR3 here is CASSVAHHTDTQYF. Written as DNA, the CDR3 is TGTGCCAGCAGCGTAGCTCATCACACAGATACGCAGTATTTT.

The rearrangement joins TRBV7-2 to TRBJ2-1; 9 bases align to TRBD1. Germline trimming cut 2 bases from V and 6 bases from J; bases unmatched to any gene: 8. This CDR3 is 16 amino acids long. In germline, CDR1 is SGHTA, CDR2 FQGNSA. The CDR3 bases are TGTGCCAGCAGCTTACAGGGGGGACAGGGTGGCAATGAGCAGTTCTTC. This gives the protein CASSLQGGQGGNEQFF.

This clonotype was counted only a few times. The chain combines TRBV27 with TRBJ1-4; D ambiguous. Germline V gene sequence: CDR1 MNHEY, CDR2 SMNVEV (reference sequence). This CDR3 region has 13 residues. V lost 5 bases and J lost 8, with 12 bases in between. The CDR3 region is CASSDYGEEKLFF. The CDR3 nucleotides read TGTGCCAGCAGTGATTACGGAGAGGAAAAACTGTTTTTT.

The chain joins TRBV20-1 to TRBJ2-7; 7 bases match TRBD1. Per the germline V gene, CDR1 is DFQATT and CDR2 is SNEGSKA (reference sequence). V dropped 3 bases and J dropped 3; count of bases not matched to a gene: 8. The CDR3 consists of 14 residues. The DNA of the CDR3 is TGCAGTGCTAGGCGACAGGGACCGTTCTACGAGCAGTACTTC. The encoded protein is CSARRQGPFYEQYF.

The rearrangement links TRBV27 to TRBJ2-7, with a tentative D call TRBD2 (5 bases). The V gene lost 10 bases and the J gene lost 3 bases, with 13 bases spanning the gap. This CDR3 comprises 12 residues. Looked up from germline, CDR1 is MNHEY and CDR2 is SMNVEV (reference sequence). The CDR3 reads CAIRTGNYEQYF. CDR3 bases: TGTGCCATCCGGACTGGGAACTACGAGCAGTACTTC.

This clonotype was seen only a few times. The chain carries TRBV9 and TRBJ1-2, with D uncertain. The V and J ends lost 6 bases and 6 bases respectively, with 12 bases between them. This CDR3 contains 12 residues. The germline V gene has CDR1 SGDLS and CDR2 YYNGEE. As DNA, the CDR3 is TGTGCCAGCACTTCCAGTGAGGATGGCTACACCTTC. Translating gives CASTSSEDGYTF.

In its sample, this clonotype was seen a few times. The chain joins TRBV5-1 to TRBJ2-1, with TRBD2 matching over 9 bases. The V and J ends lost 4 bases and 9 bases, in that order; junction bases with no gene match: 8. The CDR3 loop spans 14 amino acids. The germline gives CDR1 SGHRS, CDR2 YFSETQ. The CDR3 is CASSVSGTSPEQFF. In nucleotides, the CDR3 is TGCGCCAGCAGCGTGAGCGGGACTAGCCCTGAGCAGTTCTTC.

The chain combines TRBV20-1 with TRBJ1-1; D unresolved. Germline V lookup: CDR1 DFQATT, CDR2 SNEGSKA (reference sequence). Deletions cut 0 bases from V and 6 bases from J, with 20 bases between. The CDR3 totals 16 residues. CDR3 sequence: CSARETPFFREAEAFF. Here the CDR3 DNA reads TGCAGTGCTAGAGAAACCCCCTTTTTTCGTGAGGCTGAAGCTTTCTTT.

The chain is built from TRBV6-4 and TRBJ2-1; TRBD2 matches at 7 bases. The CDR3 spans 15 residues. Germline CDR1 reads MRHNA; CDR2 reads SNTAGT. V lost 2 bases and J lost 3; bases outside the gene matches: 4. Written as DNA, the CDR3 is TGTGCCAGCAGTGACGGGGGGGAGAACTACAATGAGCAGTTCTTC. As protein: CASSDGGENYNEQFF.